This T cell receptor beta chain was sequenced during a study of T cells in Graves' hyperthyroidism and ophthalmopathy. Germline CDR1 and CDR2: SGDLS and YYNGEE. The CDR3 has 15 residues. The V gene lost 0 bases and the J gene lost 3 bases, with 12 bases spanning the gap. This clonotype was recorded a few times. Clinical Activity Scores of at least 3, NOSPECS grades of at least 4 and durations under 3 months characterized ophthalmopathy patients. Using RNA transcripts as the source, TCR beta CDR3 regions were amplified. The primer set for the first-round RT-PCR of the TCR CDR3 was HTBI. TCRdb processed the multiplex PCR reads anew with MiXCR; each CDR3 protein has one entry. This table holds around 390,000 distinct CDR3 sequences, around 13% found once.

The gene calls are TRBV9 and TRBJ1-1; D gene ambiguous. This receptor was taken from a woman in her twenties or thirties with Graves' ophthalmopathy. Sequencing was carried out using blood. The CDR3, as DNA: TGTGCCAGCAGCGTAGCCCCGATGACGGACACTGAAGCTTTCTTT. Translating gives CASSVAPMTDTEAFF.